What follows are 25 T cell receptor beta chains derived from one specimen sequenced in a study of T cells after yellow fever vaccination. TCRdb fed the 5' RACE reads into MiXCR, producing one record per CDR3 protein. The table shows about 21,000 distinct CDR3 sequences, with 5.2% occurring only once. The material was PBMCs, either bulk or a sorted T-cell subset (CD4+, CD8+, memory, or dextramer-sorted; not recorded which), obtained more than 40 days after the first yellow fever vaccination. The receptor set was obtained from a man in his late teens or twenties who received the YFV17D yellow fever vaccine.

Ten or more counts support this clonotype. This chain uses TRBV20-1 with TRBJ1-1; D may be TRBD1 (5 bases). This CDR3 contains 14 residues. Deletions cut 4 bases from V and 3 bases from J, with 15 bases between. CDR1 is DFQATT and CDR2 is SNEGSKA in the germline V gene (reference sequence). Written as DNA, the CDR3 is TGCAGTGCTAAAGTTGGGGCCGGCGACACTGAAGCTTTCTTT. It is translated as CSAKVGAGDTEAFF.

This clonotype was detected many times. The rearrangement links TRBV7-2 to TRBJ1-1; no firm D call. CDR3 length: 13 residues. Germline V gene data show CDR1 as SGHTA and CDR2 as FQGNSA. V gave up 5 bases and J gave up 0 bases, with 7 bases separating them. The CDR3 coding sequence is TGTGCCAGCAGCCTAGTAGTGAACACTGAAGCTTTCTTT. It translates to CASSLVVNTEAFF.

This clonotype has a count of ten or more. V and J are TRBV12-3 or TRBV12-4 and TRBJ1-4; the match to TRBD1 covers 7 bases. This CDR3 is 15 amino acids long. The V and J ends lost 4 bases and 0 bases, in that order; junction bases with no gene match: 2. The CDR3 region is CASSSQGATNEKLFF. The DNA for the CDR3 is TGTGCCAGCAGTTCGCAGGGGGCAACTAATGAAAAACTGTTTTTT.

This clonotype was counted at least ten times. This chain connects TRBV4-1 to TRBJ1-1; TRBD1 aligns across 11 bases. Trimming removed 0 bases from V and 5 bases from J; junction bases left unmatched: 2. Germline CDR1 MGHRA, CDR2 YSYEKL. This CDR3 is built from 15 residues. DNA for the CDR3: TGCGCCAGCAGCCAAGAGGGACAGGGGGGAACTGAAGCTTTCTTT. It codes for CASSQEGQGGTEAFF.

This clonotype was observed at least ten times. The DNA of the CDR3 is TGCGCCAGCAGCCCTCGGACAGGGGGGGCCGGGGAGCTGTTTTTT. This encodes CASSPRTGGAGELFF. This rearrangement joins TRBV5-1 to TRBJ2-2, with 10 bases matching TRBD1. Germline lookup yields CDR1 SGHRS and CDR2 YFSETQ. Germline trimming cut 4 bases from V and 6 bases from J; bases unmatched to any gene: 6. This CDR3 has 15 residues.

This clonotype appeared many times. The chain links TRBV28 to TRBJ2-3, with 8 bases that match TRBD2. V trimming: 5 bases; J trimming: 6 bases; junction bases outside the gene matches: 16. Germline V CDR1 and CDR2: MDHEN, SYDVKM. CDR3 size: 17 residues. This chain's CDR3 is CASSPTGGGPATDTQYF. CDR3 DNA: TGTGCCAGCAGTCCCACGGGGGGGGGTCCCGCAACTGATACGCAGTATTTT.

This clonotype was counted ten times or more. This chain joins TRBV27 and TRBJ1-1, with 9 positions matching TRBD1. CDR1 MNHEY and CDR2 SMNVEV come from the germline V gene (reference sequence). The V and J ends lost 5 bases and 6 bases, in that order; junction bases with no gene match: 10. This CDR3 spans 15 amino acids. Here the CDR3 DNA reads TGTGCCAGCAGTACCCCCGGGACAGGGAGATCTGAAGCTTTCTTT. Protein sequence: CASSTPGTGRSEAFF.

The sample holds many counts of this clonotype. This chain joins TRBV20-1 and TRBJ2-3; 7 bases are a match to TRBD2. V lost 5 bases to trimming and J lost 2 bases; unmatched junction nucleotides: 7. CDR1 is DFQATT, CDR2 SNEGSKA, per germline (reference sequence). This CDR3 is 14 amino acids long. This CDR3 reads CSALPSGLTDTQYF. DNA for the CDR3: TGCAGTGCTCTCCCTAGCGGACTCACAGATACGCAGTATTTT.

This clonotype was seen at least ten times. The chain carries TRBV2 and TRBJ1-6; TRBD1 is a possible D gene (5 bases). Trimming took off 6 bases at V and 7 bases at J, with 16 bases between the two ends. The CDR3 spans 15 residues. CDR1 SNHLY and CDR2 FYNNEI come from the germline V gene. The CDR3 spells CASRVSRAMNSPLHF. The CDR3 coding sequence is TGTGCCAGCAGAGTCTCCAGGGCAATGAATTCACCCCTCCACTTT.

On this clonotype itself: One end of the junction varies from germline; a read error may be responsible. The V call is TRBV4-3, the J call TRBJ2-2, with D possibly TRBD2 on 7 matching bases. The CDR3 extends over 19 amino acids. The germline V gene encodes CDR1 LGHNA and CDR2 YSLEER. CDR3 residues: CASRQVTMAGASNNGELFF. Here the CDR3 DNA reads TGCGCCAGCCGCCAAGTTACGATGGCGGGGGCATCAAACAACGGGGAGCTGTTTTTT.

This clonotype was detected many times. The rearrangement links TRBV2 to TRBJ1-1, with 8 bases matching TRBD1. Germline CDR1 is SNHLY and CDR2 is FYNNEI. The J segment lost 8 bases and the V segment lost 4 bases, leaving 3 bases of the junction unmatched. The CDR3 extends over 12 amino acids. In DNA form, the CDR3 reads TGTGCCAGCAGTGGTTCAGGGGGCGAAGCTTTCTTT. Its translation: CASSGSGGEAFF. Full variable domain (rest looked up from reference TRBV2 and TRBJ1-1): EPEVTQTPSHQVTQMGQEVILRCVPISNHLYFYWYRQILGQKVEFLVSFYNNEISEKSEIFDDQFSVERPDGSNFTLKIRSTKLEDSAMYFCASSGSGGEAFFGQGTRLTVV.

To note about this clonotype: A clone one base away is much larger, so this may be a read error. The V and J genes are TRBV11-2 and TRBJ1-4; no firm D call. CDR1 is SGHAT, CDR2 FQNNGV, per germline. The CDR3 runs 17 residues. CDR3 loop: CASSLVVPGATKEKLFF. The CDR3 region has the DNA TGTGCCAGCAGCTTAGTGGTACCGGGCGCAACTAAAGAAAAACTGTTTTTT.

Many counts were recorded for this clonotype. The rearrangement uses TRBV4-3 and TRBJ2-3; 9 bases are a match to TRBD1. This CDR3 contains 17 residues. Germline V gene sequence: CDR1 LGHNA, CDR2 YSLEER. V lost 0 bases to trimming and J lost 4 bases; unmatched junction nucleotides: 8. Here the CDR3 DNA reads TGCGCCAGCAGCCAAGAAGGGGACAGGGAGGGCCCAGATACGCAGTATTTT. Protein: CASSQEGDREGPDTQYF.

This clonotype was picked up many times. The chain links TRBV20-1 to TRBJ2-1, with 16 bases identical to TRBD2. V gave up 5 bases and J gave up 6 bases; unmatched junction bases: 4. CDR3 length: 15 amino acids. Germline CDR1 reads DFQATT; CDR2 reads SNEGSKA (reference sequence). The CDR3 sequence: CSAGTSGGAGNEQFF. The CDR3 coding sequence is TGCAGTGCTGGGACTAGCGGGGGGGCCGGCAATGAGCAGTTCTTC.

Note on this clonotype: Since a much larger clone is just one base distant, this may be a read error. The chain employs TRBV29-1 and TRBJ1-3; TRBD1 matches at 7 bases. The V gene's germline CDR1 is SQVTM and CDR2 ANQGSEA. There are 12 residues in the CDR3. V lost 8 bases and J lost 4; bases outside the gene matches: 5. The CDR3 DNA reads TGCAGCACCAGGGGGAACGGAAACACCATATATTTT. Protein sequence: CSTRGNGNTIYF.

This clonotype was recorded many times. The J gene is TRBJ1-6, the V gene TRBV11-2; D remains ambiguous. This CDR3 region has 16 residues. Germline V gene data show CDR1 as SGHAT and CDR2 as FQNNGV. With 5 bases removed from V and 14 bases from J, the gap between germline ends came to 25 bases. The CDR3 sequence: CASSPQALRVTEALHF. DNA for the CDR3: TGTGCCAGCAGCCCTCAGGCCTTAAGGGTAACGGAGGCCCTCCACTTT.

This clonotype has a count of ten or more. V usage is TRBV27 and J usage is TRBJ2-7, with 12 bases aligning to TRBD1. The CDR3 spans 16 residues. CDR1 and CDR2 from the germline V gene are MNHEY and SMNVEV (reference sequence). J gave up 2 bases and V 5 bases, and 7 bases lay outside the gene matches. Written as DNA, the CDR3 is TGTGCCAGCAGTGCGGGACAGGGGGCCCTCGCCTACGAGCAGTACTTC. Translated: CASSAGQGALAYEQYF.

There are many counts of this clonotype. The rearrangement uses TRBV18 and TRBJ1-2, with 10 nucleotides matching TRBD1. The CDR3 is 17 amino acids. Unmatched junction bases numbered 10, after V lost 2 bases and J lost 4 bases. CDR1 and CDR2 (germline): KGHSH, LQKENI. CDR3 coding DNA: TGTGCCAGCTCACCAACCGGGACAGGGGAGAGAAGCTATGGCTACACCTTC. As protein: CASSPTGTGERSYGYTF.

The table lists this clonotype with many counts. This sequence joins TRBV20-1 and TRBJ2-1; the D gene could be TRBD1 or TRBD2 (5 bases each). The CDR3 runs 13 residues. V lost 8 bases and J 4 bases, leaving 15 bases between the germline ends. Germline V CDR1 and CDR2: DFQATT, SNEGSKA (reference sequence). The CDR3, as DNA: TGCAGTACCTCGGGGCCGGGATACAATGAGCAGTTCTTC. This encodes CSTSGPGYNEQFF.

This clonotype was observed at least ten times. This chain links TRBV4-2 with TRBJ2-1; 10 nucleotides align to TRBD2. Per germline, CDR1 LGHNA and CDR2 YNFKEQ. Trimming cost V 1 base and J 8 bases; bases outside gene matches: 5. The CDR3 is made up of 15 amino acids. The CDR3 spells CASSQGAGGLDEQFF. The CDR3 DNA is TGTGCCAGCAGCCAAGGAGCGGGGGGGCTTGATGAGCAGTTCTTC.

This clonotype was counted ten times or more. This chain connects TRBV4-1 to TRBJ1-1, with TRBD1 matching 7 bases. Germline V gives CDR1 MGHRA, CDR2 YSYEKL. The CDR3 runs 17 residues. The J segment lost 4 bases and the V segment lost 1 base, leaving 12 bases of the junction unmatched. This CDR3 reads CASSQGVSAGGVTEAFF. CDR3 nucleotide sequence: TGCGCCAGCAGCCAAGGGGTGTCGGCAGGGGGGGTCACTGAAGCTTTCTTT.

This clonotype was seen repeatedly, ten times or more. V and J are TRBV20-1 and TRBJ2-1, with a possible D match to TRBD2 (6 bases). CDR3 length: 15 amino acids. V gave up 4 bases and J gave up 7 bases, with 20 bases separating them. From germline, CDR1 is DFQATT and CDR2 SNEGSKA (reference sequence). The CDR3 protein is CSATIGGGAANEQFF. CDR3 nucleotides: TGCAGTGCTACTATAGGTGGCGGGGCCGCAAATGAGCAGTTCTTC.

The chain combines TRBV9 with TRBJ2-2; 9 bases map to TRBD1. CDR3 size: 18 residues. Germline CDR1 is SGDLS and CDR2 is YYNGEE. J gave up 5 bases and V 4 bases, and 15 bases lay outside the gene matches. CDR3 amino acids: CASSLQNRGQGTTGELFF. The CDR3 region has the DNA TGTGCCAGCAGCCTCCAAAACCGGGGACAGGGAACAACCGGGGAGCTGTTTTTT.

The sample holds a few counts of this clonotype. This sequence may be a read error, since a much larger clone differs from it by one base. CDR3 protein: CCARTRTGWDQPQHF. The CDR3 DNA is TGCTGTGCTAGAACCCGGACAGGGTGGGATCAGCCCCAGCATTTT. The J gene is TRBJ1-5, the V gene TRBV20-1, with 8 bases aligning to TRBD1. Germline CDR1 and CDR2: DFQATT and SNEGSKA (reference sequence). This CDR3 comprises 15 residues.

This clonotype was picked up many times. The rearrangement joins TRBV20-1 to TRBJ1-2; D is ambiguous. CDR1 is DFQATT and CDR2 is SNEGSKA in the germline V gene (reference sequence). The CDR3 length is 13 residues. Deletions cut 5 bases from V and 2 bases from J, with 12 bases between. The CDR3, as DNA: TGCAGTGCTTACTCTGCCAAAAACTATGGCTACACCTTC. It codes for CSAYSAKNYGYTF.